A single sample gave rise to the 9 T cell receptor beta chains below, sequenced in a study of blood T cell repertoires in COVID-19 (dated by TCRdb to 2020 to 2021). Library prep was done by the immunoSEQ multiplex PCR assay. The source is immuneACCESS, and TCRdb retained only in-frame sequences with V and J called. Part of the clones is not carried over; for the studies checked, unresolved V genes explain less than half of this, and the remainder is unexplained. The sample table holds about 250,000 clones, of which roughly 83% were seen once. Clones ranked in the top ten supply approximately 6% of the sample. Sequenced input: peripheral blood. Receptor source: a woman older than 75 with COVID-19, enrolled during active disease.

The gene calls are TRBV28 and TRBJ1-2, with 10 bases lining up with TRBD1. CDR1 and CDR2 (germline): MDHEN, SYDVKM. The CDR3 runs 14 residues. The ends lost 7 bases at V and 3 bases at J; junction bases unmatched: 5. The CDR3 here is CASISGQGDYGYTF. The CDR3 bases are TGTGCCAGCATTTCAGGACAGGGGGACTATGGCTACACCTTC.

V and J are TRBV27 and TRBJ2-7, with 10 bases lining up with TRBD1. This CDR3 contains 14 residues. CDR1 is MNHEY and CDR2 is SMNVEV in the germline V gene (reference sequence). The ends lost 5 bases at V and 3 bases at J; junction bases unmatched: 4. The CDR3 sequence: CASSPRTGGYEQYF. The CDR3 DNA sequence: TGTGCCAGCAGTCCACGGACAGGGGGCTACGAGCAGTACTTC.

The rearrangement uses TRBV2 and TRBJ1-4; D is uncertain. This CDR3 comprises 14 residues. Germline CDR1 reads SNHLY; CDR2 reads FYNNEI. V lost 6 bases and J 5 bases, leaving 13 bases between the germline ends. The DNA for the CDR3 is TGTGCCAGCAGAAAGCACAGTACAAATGAAAAACTGTTTTTT. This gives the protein CASRKHSTNEKLFF.

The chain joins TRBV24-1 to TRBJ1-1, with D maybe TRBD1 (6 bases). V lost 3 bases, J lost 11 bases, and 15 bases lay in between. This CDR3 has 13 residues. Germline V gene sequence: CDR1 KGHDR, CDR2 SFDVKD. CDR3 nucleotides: TGTGCCACCAGTGATCCGATCACAGGGTTCGCTTTCTTT. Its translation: CATSDPITGFAFF.

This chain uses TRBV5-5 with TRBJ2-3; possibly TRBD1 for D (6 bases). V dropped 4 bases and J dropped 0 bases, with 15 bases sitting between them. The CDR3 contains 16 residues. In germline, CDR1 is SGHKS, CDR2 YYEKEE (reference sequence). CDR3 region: CASSQGDTLSTDTQYF. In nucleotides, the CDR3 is TGTGCCAGCAGCCAAGGGGACACCCTAAGCACAGATACGCAGTATTTT.

This chain's CDR3 is CASSLSGEANEQFF. The CDR3 coding sequence is TGTGCCAGCAGCTTATCGGGGGAAGCCAATGAGCAGTTCTTC. The chain recombines TRBV7-2 with TRBJ2-1; D possibly corresponds to TRBD2 (6 bases). V lost 2 bases to trimming and J lost 6 bases, with 11 bases between them. There are 14 residues in the CDR3. Germline V gene sequence: CDR1 SGHTA, CDR2 FQGNSA.

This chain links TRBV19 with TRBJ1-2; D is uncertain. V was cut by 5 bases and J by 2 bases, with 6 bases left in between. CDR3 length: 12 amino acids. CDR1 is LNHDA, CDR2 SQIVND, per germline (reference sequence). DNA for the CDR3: TGTGCCAGTAGTCCGAGGAACTATGGCTACACCTTC. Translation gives CASSPRNYGYTF.

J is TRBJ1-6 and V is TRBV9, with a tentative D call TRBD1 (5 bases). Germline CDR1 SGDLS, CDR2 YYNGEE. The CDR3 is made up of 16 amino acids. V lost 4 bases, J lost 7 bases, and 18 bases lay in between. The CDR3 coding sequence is TGTGCCAGCAGCTCGGACGTCAGGGTATCAAATTCACCCCTCCACTTT. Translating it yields CASSSDVRVSNSPLHF.

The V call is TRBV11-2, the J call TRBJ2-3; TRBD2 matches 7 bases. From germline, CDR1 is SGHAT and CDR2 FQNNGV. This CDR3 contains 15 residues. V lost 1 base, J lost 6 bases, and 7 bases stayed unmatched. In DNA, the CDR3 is TGTGCCAGCAGCTTAGCGGGGGGAACAGTGGATACGCAGTATTTT. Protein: CASSLAGGTVDTQYF. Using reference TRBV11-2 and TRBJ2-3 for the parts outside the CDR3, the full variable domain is EAGVAQSPRYKIIEKRQSVAFWCNPISGHATLYWYQQILGQGPKLLIQFQNNGVVDDSQLPKDRFSAERLKGVDSTLKIQPAKLEDSAVYLCASSLAGGTVDTQYFGPGTRLTVL.